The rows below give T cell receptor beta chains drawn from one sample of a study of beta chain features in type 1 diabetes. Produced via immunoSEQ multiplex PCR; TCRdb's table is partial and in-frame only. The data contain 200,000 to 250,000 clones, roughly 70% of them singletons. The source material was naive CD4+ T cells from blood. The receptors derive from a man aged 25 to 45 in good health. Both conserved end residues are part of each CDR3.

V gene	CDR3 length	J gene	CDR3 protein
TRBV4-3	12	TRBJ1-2	CASSQEDRGYTF
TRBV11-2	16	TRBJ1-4	CASRSMRQGGNEKLFF
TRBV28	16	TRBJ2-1	CASSFWSREGYNEQFF
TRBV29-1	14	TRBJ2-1	CSVDLAGVLNEQFF
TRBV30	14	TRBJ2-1	CASTGTGGFNEQFF
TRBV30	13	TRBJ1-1	CAWRSGGWTEAFF
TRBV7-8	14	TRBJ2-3	CASSLEGAPDTQYF
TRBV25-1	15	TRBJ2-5	CASSDVTGKRETQYF
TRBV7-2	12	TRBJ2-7	CASSLIFYEQYF
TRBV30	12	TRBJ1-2	CAWTDGGYGYTF
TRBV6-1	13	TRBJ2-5	CASSRTSQETQYF
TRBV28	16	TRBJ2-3	CASRGASGPSTDTQYF
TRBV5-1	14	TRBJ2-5	CASSFGQGQETQYF
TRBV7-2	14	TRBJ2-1	CASSLWVATNEQFF
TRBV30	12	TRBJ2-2	CAYRRASGELFF
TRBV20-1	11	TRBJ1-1	CSAKGKTEAFF
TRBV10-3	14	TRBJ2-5	CAISPTSGRETQYF
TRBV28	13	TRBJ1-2	CASSGTVIYGYTF
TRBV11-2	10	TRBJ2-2	CASLLGELFF
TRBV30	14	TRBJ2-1	CAWSVSSGSPEQFF
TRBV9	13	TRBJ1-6	CASSRDENSPLHF
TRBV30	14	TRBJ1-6	CASVMGGVYSPLHF
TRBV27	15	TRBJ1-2	CASSTSATVRSGYTF
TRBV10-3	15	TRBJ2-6	CAISESEAGANVLTF
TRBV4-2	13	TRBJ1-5	CASSHQGGQPQHF
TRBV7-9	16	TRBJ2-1	CASSLARGTSYNEQFF
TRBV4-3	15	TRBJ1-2	CASSQDAGTLYGYTF
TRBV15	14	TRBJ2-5	CATGQGMNRETQYF
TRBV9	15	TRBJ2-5	CASSVGGGEVETQYF
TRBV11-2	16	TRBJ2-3	CASSFSTSGSTDTQYF
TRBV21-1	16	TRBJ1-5	CASSKGRAGGASPQHF
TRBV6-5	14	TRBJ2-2	CASSYSRGVGELFF
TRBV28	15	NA	CASRPLELAGSEQYF
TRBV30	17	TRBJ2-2	CAWSGIRQRRDTGELFF
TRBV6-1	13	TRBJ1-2	CASREDSASGYTF
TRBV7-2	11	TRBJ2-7	CASSSVYEQYF
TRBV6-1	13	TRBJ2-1	CASSDNRNNEQFF
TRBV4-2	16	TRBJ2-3	CASSQVGGADTDTQYF
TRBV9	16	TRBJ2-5	CASSGPPLSGRETQYF
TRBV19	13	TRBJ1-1	CASSVGMNTEAFF
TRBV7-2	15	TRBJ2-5	CASSPRTGRRETQYF
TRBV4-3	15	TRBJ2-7	CASSQAAGTFYEQYF